This T cell receptor (beta chain) was recorded in a study of T cells in Graves' hyperthyroidism and ophthalmopathy (dated by TCRdb to about 2019). Regarding the study in general: Peripheral blood was collected at initial diagnosis, before any treatment. TCR V-J signatures able to tell the groups apart were searched for in a discovery cohort of 95 or so patients, of whom more than 40 had Graves' ophthalmopathy and around 58 had stable Graves' hyperthyroidism. Prospective prediction of ophthalmopathy was tested in an independent validation cohort of fewer than 20 hyperthyroidism patients and roughly 16 patients who later progressed to ophthalmopathy. The 90 to 100 discovery patients were randomly split 7:3 into training and test sets. Thyroid tissue and blood T-cell repertoires from about 6 Graves' hyperthyroidism patients were also compared in the study. After blood sampling, hyperthyroidism patients were treated with methimazole at a starting dose of 30 mg daily, and ophthalmopathy patients were treated with high-dose intravenous methylprednisolone. The paper describes TCR Vbeta CDR3 sequencing of 120 to 150 peripheral blood samples, made up of about 40 ophthalmopathy patients, more than 70 hyperthyroidism patients and roughly 17 progressor patients. General study outcomes and caveats: In validation, the model predicted progression to ophthalmopathy with roughly 70% sensitivity and 72.22% specificity, a median of roughly seven months before onset. Ophthalmopathy was separated from stable hyperthyroidism by a 13 V-J signature model, with around 88% sensitivity and 81% to 82% specificity obtained in cross-validation and 80%/75% obtained in testing. Most expanded thyroid clonotypes (frequency above 0.001) were also detected in blood, a finding suggesting that blood repertoires may reflect thyroid immune responses. Sample size was not statistically predetermined, and blinding of investigators to group allocation was not performed.

From the cysteine through the phenylalanine, the CDR3 covers 11 amino acids. Of all the DNA, just the CDR3 is kept, 33 bases in frame from base 1. The germline ends are 12 bases apart after V is trimmed by 8 bases and J by 7 bases. Via the germline V gene, CDR1 is ENHRY and CDR2 SYGVKD. Concerning this clonotype: This receptor's antigen is unknown. Base qualities are not provided; no much larger clone lies one nucleotide away.

Stable Graves' hyperthyroidism was defined as no progression to ophthalmopathy during 18 months of follow-up. The hyperthyroidism patients were between 18 and 65 years old and newly diagnosed, with a disease duration of less than 2 months. Any patient with an uncontrolled infection, another autoimmune disease, pregnancy or lactation was excluded. Diagnoses were based on clinical symptoms, serum thyroxine and TRAb, thyroid ultrasound and orbital computed tomography. Ficoll-Paque density gradient centrifugation was used to isolate PBMCs from about 9 ml of fresh peripheral blood. Total RNA was extracted using Trizol reagent, and RNA quality was assessed on an Agilent 2100 Bioanalyzer. The TCR beta CDR3 regions were amplified from RNA transcripts. For the first round of RT-PCR on the TCR CDR3, the HTBI primer set was used together with the Qiagen OneStep RT-PCR kit. Libraries were constructed in a second round of multiplex PCR, after which size selection and purification were carried out. Libraries were sequenced paired-end with 100 bp reads on an Illumina HiSeq2000. The source study handled its data this way. SOAPnuke was used to process the raw data, removing reads that contained adapters or uncalled bases, had a mean Phred below 15, or lacked an exact match to the constant primer or identifier. High-quality paired reads were merged with COPE v1.2.5, and unique nucleotide sequences were defined as clonotypes. MiTCR v1.1 was used to align clonotypes to the IMGT TRBV, TRBD and TRBJ reference segments. The analysis included only V-J combinations with a frequency above 0.0001, which together covered over 98% of the repertoires. The TCS score was defined as F50 (clonal expansion) divided by E x V (chaos), with BLOSUM62-based TCRdist calculated between CDR3 peptides within each V-J. Welch's t-statistics and random forest reduced around 550 V-J features to fewer than 15, which were used in a naive Bayes classifier (R e1071). TCRdb took the public reads, trimmed them with fastp at Q25, ran MiXCR for clone calling and kept in-frame beta chains. Duplicate CDR3 protein sequences are folded into a single record with the most common DNA and genes. The V and J calls come from TCRdb's annotation, not from the publication. The sample has roughly 100,000 distinct CDR3 sequences on record, roughly half of them singletons. In total, the top ten clones hold 25% to 30% of the sample.

The receptor was derived from a woman between 40 and 55 years old with Graves' hyperthyroidism. The chain joins TRBV10-3 to TRBJ2-7, and the D gene may be TRBD2, 5 bases matching. The material sequenced was blood. CDR3 loop: CAIGPGGEQYF. The nucleotides are TGTGCCATCGGTCCTGGCGGGGAGCAGTACTTC.